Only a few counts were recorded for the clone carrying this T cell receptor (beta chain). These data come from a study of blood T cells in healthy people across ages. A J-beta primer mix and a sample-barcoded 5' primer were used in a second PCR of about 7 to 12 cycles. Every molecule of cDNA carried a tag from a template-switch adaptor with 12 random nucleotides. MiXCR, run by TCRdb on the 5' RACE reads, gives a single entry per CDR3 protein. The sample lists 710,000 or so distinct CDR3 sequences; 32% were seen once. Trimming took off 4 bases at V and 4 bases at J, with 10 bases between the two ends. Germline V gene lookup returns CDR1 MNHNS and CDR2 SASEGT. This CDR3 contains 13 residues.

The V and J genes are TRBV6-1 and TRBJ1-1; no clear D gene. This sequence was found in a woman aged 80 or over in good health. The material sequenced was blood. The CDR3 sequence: CASSVFGSTEAFF. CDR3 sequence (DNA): TGTGCCAGCAGTGTCTTTGGGAGCACTGAAGCTTTCTTT.